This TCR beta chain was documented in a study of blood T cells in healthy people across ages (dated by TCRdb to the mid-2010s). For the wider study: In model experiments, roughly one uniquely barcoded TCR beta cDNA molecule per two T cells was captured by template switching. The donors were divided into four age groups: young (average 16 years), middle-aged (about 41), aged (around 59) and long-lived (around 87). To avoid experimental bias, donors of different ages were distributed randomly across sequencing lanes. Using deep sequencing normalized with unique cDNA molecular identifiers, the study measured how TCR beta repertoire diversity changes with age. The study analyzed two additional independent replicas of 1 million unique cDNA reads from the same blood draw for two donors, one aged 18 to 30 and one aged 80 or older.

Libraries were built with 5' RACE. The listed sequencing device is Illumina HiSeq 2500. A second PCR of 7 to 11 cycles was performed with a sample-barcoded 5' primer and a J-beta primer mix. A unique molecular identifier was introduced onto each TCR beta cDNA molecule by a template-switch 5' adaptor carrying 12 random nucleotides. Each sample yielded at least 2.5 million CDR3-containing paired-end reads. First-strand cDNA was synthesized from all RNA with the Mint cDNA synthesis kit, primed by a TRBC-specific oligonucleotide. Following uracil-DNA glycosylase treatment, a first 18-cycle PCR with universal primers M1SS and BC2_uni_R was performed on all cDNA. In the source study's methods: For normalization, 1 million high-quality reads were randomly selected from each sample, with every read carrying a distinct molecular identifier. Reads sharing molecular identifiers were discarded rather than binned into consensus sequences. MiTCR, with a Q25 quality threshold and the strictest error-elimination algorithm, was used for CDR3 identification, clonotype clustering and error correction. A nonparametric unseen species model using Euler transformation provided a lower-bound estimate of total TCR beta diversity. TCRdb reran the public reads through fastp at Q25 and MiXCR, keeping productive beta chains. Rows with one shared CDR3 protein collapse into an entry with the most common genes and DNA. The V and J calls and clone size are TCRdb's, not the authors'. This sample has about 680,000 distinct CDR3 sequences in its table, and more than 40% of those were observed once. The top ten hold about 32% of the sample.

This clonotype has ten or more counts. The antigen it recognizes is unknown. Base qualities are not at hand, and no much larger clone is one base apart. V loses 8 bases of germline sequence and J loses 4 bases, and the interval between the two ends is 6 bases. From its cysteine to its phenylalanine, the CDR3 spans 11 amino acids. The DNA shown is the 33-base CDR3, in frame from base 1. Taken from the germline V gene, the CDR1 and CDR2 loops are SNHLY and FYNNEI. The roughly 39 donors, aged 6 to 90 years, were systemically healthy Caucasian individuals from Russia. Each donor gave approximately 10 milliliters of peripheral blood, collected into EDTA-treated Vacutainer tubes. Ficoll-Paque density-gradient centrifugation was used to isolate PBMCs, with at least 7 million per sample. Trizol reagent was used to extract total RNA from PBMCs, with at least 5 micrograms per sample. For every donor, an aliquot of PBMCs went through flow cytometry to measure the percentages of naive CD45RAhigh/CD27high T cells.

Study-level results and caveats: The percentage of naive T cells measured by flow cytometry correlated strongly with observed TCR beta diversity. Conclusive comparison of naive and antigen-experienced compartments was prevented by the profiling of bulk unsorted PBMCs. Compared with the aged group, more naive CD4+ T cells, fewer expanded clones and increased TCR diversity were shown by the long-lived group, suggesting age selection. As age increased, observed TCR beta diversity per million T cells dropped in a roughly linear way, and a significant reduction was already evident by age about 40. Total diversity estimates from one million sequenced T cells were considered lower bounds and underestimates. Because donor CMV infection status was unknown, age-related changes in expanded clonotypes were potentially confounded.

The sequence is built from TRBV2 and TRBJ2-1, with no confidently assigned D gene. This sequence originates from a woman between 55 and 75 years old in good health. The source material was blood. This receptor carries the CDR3 CASGPYNEQFF. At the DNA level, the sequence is TGTGCCAGCGGCCCTTACAATGAGCAGTTCTTC. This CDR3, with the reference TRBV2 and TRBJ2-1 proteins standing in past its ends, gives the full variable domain EPEVTQTPSHQVTQMGQEVILRCVPISNHLYFYWYRQILGQKVEFLVSFYNNEISEKSEIFDDQFSVERPDGSNFTLKIRSTKLEDSAMYFCASGPYNEQFFGPGTRLTVL.